This record looks at one T cell receptor beta chain sequence and its context. Its antigen is unidentified. This sample was taken from a study of cytomegalovirus exposure and HLA in healthy donors. Study-wide results and caveats: A cluster of highly shared sequence variants was likely a sequencing artifact.

The PCR made use of 60 Vbeta and 13 Jbeta primers. As originally analysed: Per a later analysis, the number of unique TCR beta chains was roughly 80 million, of which roughly 11 million were shared. The assay was immunoSEQ multiplex PCR, and TCRdb's table has in-frame clones only and misses some. D and trimming were read from the DNA, whereas the V and J calls and clone size are those reported in that table. The table has fewer than 200,000 clones, approximately 81% seen once. The germline V gene has CDR1 SQVTM and CDR2 ANQGSEA. The CDR3 covers 12 residues. Sequencing was performed on PBMCs. The sequence was obtained from a man aged 30 to 39 in good health and CMV-seropositive. The chain combines TRBV29-1 with TRBJ1-1; 8 nucleotides agree with TRBD1. CDR3 region: CRGDRLNTEAFF. The CDR3 DNA follows: TGCAGAGGGGACAGGTTGAACACTGAAGCTTTCTTT.